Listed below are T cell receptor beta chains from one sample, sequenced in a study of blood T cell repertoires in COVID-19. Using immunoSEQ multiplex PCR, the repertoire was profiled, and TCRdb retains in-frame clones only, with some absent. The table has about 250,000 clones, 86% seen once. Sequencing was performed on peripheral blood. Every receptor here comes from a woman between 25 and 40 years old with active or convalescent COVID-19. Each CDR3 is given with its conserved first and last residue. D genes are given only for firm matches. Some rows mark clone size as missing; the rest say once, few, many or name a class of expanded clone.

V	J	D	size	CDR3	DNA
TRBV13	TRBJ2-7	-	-	CASSLGLPDEQYF	TGTGCCAGCAGCTTAGGCCTACCTGACGAGCAGTACTTC
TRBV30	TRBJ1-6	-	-	CAWRRVQDSPLHF	TGTGCCTGGAGACGAGTACAGGATTCACCCCTCCACTTT
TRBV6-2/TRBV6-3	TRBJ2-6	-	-	CASSGGGSGANVLTF	TGTGCCAGCAGTGGCGGGGGCTCGGGGGCCAACGTCCTGACTTTC
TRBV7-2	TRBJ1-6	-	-	CASSLGGGYNSPLHF	TGTGCCAGCAGCTTAGGTGGAGGGTATAATTCACCCCTCCACTTT
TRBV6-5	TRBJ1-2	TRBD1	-	CASSKQGRLNYGYTF	TGTGCCAGCAGTAAACAGGGGAGACTTAACTATGGCTACACCTTC
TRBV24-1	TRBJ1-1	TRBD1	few	CATRTGLGQGGGTEAFF	TGTGCCACCAGAACGGGCCTAGGACAGGGCGGGGGCACTGAAGCTTTCTTT
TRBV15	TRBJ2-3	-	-	CATSRDQIDTQYF	TGTGCCACCAGCAGAGATCAGATTGATACGCAGTATTTT
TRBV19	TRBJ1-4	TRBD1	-	CASSQNRGGQKLFF	TGTGCCAGTAGTCAAAACAGGGGGGGACAAAAACTGTTTTTT
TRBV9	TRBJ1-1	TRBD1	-	CASSAGQGNTEAFF	TGTGCCAGCAGCGCGGGACAGGGTAACACTGAAGCTTTCTTT
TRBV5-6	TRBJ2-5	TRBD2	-	CASNYYRDRRTSGGGLNF	TGTGCCAGCAACTACTACAGGGACCGCCGGACTAGCGGGGGGGGGCTGAACTTC
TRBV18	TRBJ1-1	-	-	CASSRKIGPFMNTEAFF	TGTGCCAGCTCACGGAAGATTGGGCCTTTCATGAACACTGAAGCTTTCTTT
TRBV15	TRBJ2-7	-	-	CATSRSGTSYEQYF	TGTGCCACCAGCCGCTCGGGGACTTCCTACGAGCAGTACTTC
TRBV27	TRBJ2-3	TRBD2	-	CASSLLAGGLTDTQYF	TGTGCCAGCAGTTTATTAGCGGGGGGTCTCACAGATACGCAGTATTTT
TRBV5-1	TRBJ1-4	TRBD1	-	CASSSGQGAEKLFF	TGCGCCAGCAGCTCTGGACAGGGTGCTGAAAAACTGTTTTTT
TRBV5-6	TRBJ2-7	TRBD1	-	CASSIGTVYEQYF	TGTGCCAGCAGCATCGGGACAGTCTACGAGCAGTACTTC
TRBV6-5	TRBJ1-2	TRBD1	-	CASSYRGGAYGYTF	TGTGCCAGCAGTTACAGAGGGGGCGCTTATGGCTACACCTTC
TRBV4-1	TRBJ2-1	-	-	CASSQLPETSYNEQFF	TGCGCCAGCAGCCAACTCCCGGAGACCTCCTACAATGAGCAGTTCTTC
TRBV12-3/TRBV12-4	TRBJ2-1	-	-	CASRAAERSEQFF	TGTGCCAGCAGAGCGGCCGAACGGAGTGAGCAGTTCTTC
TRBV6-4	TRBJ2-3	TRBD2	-	CASSLSGGAGGDTQYF	TGTGCCAGCAGCCTCTCCGGGGGGGCCGGGGGTGATACGCAGTATTTT
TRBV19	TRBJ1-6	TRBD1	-	CASRMGTGGNNSPLHF	TGTGCCAGTAGGATGGGGACAGGGGGCAATAATTCACCCCTCCACTTT
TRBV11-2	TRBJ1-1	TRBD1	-	CASSSQGEAFF	TGTGCCAGCAGCTCACAGGGGGAAGCTTTCTTT
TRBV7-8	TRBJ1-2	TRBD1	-	CASSLAARGAYGYTF	TGTGCCAGCAGCTTAGCCGCCAGGGGGGCCTATGGCTACACCTTC
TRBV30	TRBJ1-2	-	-	CAWRQAGSPSYGYTF	TGTGCCTGGAGGCAGGCAGGTTCTCCCTCCTATGGCTACACCTTC
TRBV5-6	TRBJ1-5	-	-	CASSVSGRLAHSNQPQHF	TGTGCCAGCAGCGTCTCAGGGCGCTTGGCCCATAGCAATCAGCCCCAGCATTTT
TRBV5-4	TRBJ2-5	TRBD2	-	CASSFPGTSGGALETQYF	TGTGCCAGCAGCTTCCCCGGGACTAGCGGGGGGGCCCTAGAGACCCAGTACTTC
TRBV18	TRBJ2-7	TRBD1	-	CASSSRDRASYEQYF	TGTGCCAGCTCATCCCGGGACAGGGCATCGTACGAGCAGTACTTC
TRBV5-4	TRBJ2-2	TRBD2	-	CASSLGYDDGGSTGELFF	TGTGCCAGCAGCTTGGGTTATGATGACGGCGGGAGCACCGGGGAGCTGTTTTTT
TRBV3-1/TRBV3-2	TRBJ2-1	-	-	CASSQDGPVGNEQFF	TGTGCCAGCAGCCAAGACGGTCCGGTCGGCAATGAGCAGTTCTTC
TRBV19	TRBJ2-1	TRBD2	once	CASSIVRTSGGRDNEQFF	TGTGCCAGTAGTATAGTCAGAACTAGCGGGGGGCGGGACAATGAGCAGTTCTTC
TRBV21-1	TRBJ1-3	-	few	CASSKVREGNTIYF	TGTGCCAGCAGCAAAGTAAGAGAGGGAAACACCATATATTTT
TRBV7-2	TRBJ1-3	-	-	CASSLGQWANTIYF	TGTGCCAGCAGCTTAGGACAGTGGGCGAACACCATATATTTT
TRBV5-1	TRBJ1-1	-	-	CASSLDRDTEAFF	TGCGCCAGCAGCTTGGACAGGGACACTGAAGCTTTCTTT
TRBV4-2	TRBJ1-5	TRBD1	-	CASSQDDREGNQPQHF	TGTGCCAGCAGCCAAGATGACAGGGAGGGCAATCAGCCCCAGCATTTT
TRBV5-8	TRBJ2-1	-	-	CASTRPTGTGNNEQFF	TGTGCCAGCACCCGCCCGACCGGGACTGGGAACAATGAGCAGTTCTTC
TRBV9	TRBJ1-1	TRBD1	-	CASSVRDRGEAFF	TGTGCCAGCAGCGTCCGGGACAGGGGTGAAGCTTTCTTT
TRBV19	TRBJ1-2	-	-	CASRRGPDNPGGYTF	TGTGCCAGTAGGCGGGGTCCCGATAACCCAGGGGGCTACACCTTC
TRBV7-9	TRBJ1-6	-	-	CASSLAQGSPLHF	TGTGCCAGCAGCTTAGCGCAGGGATCACCCCTCCACTTT
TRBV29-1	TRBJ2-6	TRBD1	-	CSGLTGTGVSGANVLTF	TGCAGCGGTCTCACCGGGACAGGGGTCTCTGGGGCCAACGTCCTGACTTTC
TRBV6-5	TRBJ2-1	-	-	CASSMVVEQFF	TGTGCCAGCAGTATGGTAGTTGAGCAGTTCTTC
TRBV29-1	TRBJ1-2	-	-	CSVEVRENGYTF	TGCAGCGTTGAGGTTAGGGAGAATGGCTACACCTTC
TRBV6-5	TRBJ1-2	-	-	CASRFRAFSGGYTF	TGTGCCAGCAGATTCAGGGCATTTTCAGGGGGCTACACCTTC
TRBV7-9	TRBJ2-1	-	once	CASSIYRVSPSSYNEQFF	TGTGCCAGCAGCATATACAGGGTCTCTCCGAGCTCCTACAATGAGCAGTTCTTC
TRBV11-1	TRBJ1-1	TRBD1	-	CASSLKDRGDTEAFF	TGTGCCAGCAGCTTAAAGGACAGGGGGGACACTGAAGCTTTCTTT
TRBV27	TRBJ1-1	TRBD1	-	CASSFSGQGPEAFF	TGTGCCAGCAGTTTCTCAGGACAGGGGCCTGAAGCTTTCTTT
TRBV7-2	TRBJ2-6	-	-	CASSFSDSPLSSGANVLTF	TGTGCCAGCAGCTTTAGTGACAGCCCTCTTTCCTCTGGGGCCAACGTCCTGACTTTC
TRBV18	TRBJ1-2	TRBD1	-	CASSRQGDYGYTF	TGTGCCAGCTCTCGCCAGGGGGACTATGGCTACACCTTC
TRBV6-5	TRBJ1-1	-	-	CASRTRGAVDEAFF	TGTGCCAGCAGGACGCGGGGCGCCGTAGATGAAGCTTTCTTT
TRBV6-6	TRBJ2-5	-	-	CASIGPGAGETQYF	TGTGCCAGCATAGGACCAGGGGCAGGGGAGACCCAGTACTTC
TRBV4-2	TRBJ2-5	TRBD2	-	CASSPGLAGGAYQETQYF	TGTGCCAGCAGCCCCGGACTAGCGGGGGGGGCTTACCAAGAGACCCAGTACTTC
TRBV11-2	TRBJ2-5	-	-	CASSMSEETQYF	TGTGCCAGCAGCATGTCCGAAGAGACCCAGTACTTC
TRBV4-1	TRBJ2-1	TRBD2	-	CASSQDEAGGYNEQFF	TGCGCCAGCAGCCAAGATGAAGCGGGGGGGTACAATGAGCAGTTCTTC
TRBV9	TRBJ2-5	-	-	CASSVGGGSQETQYF	TGTGCCAGCAGCGTAGGGGGCGGATCCCAAGAGACCCAGTACTTC
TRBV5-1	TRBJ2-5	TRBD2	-	CASTSSGGAGTQYF	TGCGCCAGCACTTCTAGCGGGGGGGCCGGGACCCAGTACTTC
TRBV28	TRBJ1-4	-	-	CASSQAGTREKLFF	TGTGCCAGCAGTCAAGCCGGGACACGTGAAAAACTGTTTTTT
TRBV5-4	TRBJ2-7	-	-	CASSLVGGEYEQYF	TGTGCCAGCAGCTTGGTCGGGGGTGAGTACGAGCAGTACTTC
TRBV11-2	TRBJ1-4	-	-	CASSLDYRTALNEKLFF	TGTGCCAGCAGCTTAGACTACCGGACAGCCCTTAATGAAAAACTGTTTTTT
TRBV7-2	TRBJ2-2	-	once	CASSLVGAGRGGELFF	TGTGCCAGCAGCTTAGTAGGGGCAGGAAGGGGCGGGGAGCTGTTTTTT